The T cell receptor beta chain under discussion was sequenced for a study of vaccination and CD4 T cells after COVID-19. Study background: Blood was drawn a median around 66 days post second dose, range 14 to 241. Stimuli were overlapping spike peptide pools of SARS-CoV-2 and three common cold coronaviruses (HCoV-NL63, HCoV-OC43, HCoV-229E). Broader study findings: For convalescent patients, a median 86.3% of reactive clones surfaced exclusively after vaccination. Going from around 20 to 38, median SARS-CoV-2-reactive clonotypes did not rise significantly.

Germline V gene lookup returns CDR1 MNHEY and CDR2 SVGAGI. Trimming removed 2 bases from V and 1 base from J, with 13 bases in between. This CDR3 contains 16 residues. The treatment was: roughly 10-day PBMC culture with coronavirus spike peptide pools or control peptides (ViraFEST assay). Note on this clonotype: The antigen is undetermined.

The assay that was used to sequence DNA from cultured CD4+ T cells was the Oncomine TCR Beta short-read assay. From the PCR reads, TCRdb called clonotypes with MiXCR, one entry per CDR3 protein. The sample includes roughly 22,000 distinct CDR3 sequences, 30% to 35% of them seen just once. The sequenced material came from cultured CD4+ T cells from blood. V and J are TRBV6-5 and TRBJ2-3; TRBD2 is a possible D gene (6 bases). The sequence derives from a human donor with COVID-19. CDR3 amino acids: CASSYLRTGGTDTQYF. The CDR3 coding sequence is TGTGCCAGCAGTTACCTTCGTACGGGGGGCACAGATACGCAGTATTTT.